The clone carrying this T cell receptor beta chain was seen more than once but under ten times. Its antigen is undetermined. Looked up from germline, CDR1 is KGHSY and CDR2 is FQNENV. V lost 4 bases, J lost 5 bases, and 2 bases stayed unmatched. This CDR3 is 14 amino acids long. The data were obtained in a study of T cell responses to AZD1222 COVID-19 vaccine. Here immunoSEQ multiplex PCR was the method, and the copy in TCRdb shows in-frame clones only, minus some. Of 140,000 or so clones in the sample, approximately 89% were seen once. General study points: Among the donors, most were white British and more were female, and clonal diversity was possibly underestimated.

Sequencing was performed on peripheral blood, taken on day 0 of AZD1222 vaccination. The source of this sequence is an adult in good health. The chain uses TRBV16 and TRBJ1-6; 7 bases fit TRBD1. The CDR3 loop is CASSPRGNNSPLHF. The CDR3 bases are TGTGCCAGCAGCCCCAGGGGGAATAATTCACCCCTCCACTTT.